The next 8 T cell receptor beta chains were all read from a single sample in a study of blood T cells in healthy people across ages. PCR was performed a second time for roughly 7 to 11 cycles using a sample-barcoded 5' primer and a J-beta primer mix. TCRdb used MiXCR to reprocess the 5' RACE reads, holding one entry per CDR3 protein. The sample yields 1.8 million or so distinct CDR3 sequences, roughly 43% seen once. Sequencing was carried out using blood. The receptor source for this set is a human donor in good health.

V is TRBV27 and J is TRBJ2-1, with a possible D match to TRBD1 (6 bases). The germline V gene has CDR1 MNHEY and CDR2 SMNVEV (reference sequence). Deletions cut 8 bases from V and 2 bases from J, with 22 bases between. There are 17 residues in the CDR3. The CDR3 reads CASRVAVGGIAYNEQFF. The CDR3 DNA is TGTGCCAGCCGGGTTGCAGTAGGGGGTATCGCCTACAATGAGCAGTTCTTC.

This sequence joins TRBV2 and TRBJ2-6, with 8 bases matching TRBD1. V dropped 6 bases and J dropped 0; count of bases not matched to a gene: 13. Germline lookup yields CDR1 SNHLY and CDR2 FYNNEI. This CDR3 region has 19 residues. The CDR3 sequence: CASSEFLAGGFSGANVLTF. The CDR3 bases are TGTGCCAGCAGCGAGTTCTTGGCAGGGGGCTTCTCTGGGGCCAACGTCCTGACTTTC.

The V gene is TRBV20-1, the J gene TRBJ2-5; no clear D gene. The J call could be wrong; TRBJ2-7 is a better fit for the DNA end. This CDR3 region has 13 residues. CDR1 is DFQATT, CDR2 SNEGSKA, per germline (reference sequence). The CDR3 DNA reads as TGCAGTGCTAGAGGGTCTATCTCCTACGAGCAGTACTTC. It encodes CSARGSISYEQYF.

Of note for this clonotype: A read error may account for a junction end that differs from germline. The chain uses TRBV6-4 and TRBJ2-1; 16 bases align to TRBD2. The CDR3 runs 16 residues. Germline-derived CDR1 and CDR2 are MRHNA and SNTAGT. CDR3 in amino acids: CASSDGTSGGANERFF. The CDR3 bases are TGTGCCAGCAGTGACGGGACTAGCGGGGGGGCCAATGAGCGGTTCTTC.

The chain carries TRBV20-1 and TRBJ1-3; TRBD1 matches at 9 bases. J gave up 0 bases and V 2 bases, and 14 bases lay outside the gene matches. Germline loops: CDR1 DFQATT, CDR2 SNEGSKA (reference sequence). The CDR3 extends over 19 amino acids. CDR3 bases: TGCAGTGCTAGACCCCCACCGGGACAGGGACTCAGCTCTGGAAACACCATATATTTT. Its protein product is CSARPPPGQGLSSGNTIYF.

The rearrangement links TRBV20-1 to TRBJ2-3; 12 bases match TRBD2. The V gene end was trimmed by 5 bases and the J gene end by 2 bases; junction bases not matched to a gene: 5. The CDR3 spans 15 residues. CDR1 DFQATT and CDR2 SNEGSKA come from the germline V gene (reference sequence). CDR3: CSADGLAGPTDTQYF. CDR3 DNA: TGCAGTGCTGACGGACTAGCGGGGCCCACAGATACGCAGTATTTT.

The CDR3, as DNA: TGTGCCCCCAAGACCCAGGCGGAGGAGACCCAGTACTTC. Residues: CAPKTQAEETQYF. V usage is TRBV15 and J usage is TRBJ2-5, with no clear D. The CDR3 loop spans 13 amino acids. Germline V gives CDR1 LNHNV, CDR2 YYDKDF (reference sequence). V was shortened by 11 bases and J by 5 bases, with 18 bases between the two germline ends.

This chain uses TRBV7-9 with TRBJ1-6; D is undetermined. Germline CDR1 is SEHNR and CDR2 is FQNEAQ (reference sequence). The CDR3 has 12 residues. V was shortened by 4 bases and J by 14 bases, with 12 bases between the two germline ends. CDR3 sequence: CASSSDRETLHF. The CDR3 bases are TGTGCCAGCAGCTCGGACCGCGAGACCCTCCACTTT.